Presented here are 7 T cell receptor beta chains from one specimen sequenced in a study of response to subunit inactivated influenza vaccine. TCRdb called the RT-PCR reads again in MiXCR, with one record for every CDR3 protein. The sample records over 650,000 distinct CDR3 sequences, approximately 17% being singletons. The sample consisted of PBMCs from blood, taken roughly 5 days after vaccination. These receptors came from a man aged 50-60 years who received an inactivated influenza vaccine.

This CDR3 is CASSQDWFSSSYNEQFF. Written as DNA, the CDR3 is TGTGCCAGCAGCCAAGATTGGTTTAGCAGCTCCTACAATGAGCAGTTCTTC. The chain links TRBV4-2 to TRBJ2-1; D is unclear. From germline, CDR1 is LGHNA and CDR2 YNFKEQ. The V end lost 0 bases, the J end lost 0 bases, and 12 bases lay between the germline ends. This CDR3 contains 17 residues.

The V call is TRBV29-1, the J call TRBJ2-7, with 9 bases identical to TRBD1. V lost 1 base to trimming and J lost 2 bases; unmatched junction nucleotides: 3. CDR1 is SQVTM, CDR2 ANQGSEA, per germline. This CDR3 has 14 residues. The CDR3 protein is CSVEGTGVTYEQYF. CDR3 in DNA: TGCAGCGTTGAAGGGACAGGGGTCACCTACGAGCAGTACTTC.

CDR3 coding DNA: TGTGCCAGCAGTTTCGGGAAGGGAAACACCATATATTTT. Translation: CASSFGKGNTIYF. This chain links TRBV12-3 or TRBV12-4 with TRBJ1-3; D ambiguous. The CDR3 consists of 13 residues. V gave up 3 bases and J gave up 4 bases, with 7 bases separating them.

This chain uses TRBV4-2 with TRBJ2-5; D could derive from TRBD1 or TRBD2 (5 bases each). Germline lookup yields CDR1 LGHNA and CDR2 YNFKEQ. The CDR3 spans 16 residues. The ends were cut back, 4 bases at V and 2 bases at J, with 17 bases in the middle. This CDR3 is CASSPIGPWGQETQYF. The CDR3 coding sequence is TGTGCCAGCAGCCCTATAGGGCCCTGGGGGCAAGAGACCCAGTACTTC.

This clonotype was seen many times. V gene TRBV15 combines with J gene TRBJ1-5; tentatively, D is TRBD1 (6 bases). CDR1 and CDR2 from the germline V gene are LNHNV and YYDKDF (reference sequence). Trimming cost V 0 bases and J 7 bases, with 16 bases left between them. The CDR3 sequence is 16 residues long. Here the CDR3 reads CATSRDLLKGDQPQHF. The CDR3 DNA follows: TGTGCCACCAGCAGAGATTTGTTGAAGGGGGACCAGCCCCAGCATTTT. The full variable domain, completed using reference TRBV15 and TRBJ1-5, is DAMVIQNPRYQVTQFGKPVTLSCSQTLNHNVMYWYQQKSSQAPKLLFHYYDKDFNNEADTPDNFQSRRPNTSFCFLDIRSPGLGDTAMYLCATSRDLLKGDQPQHFGDGTRLSIL.

This clonotype was detected a few times. V gene TRBV29-1 combines with J gene TRBJ2-5, with TRBD1 as a possible D gene (6 bases). Germline lookup yields CDR1 SQVTM and CDR2 ANQGSEA. The CDR3 runs 15 residues. The V end lost 5 bases, the J end lost 2 bases, and 18 bases lay between the germline ends. CDR3 nucleotide sequence: TGCAGCGTTTTTTGGGACACACACACTCAAGAGACCCAGTACTTC. This sequence encodes CSVFWDTHTQETQYF.

V gene TRBV20-1 combines with J gene TRBJ1-3; the D is unclear. Germline V CDR1 and CDR2: DFQATT, SNEGSKA (reference sequence). This CDR3 is 13 amino acids long. Trimming removed 4 bases from V and 3 bases from J, with 10 bases in between. The CDR3 reads CSAKPPFGNTIYF. Here the CDR3 DNA reads TGCAGTGCTAAGCCTCCTTTTGGAAACACCATATATTTT.